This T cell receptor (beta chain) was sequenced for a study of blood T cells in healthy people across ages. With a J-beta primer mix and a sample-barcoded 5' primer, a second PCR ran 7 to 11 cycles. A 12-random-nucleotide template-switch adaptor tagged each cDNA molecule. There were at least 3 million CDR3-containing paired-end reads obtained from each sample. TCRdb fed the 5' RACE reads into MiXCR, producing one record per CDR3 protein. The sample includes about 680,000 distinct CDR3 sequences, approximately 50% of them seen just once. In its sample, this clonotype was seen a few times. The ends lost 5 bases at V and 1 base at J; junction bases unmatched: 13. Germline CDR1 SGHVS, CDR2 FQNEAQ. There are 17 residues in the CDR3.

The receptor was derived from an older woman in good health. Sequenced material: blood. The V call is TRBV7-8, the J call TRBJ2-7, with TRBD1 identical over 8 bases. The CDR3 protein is CASSHGGVRGLSYEQYF. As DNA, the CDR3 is TGTGCCAGCAGCCACGGAGGGGTCAGGGGGCTGTCCTACGAGCAGTACTTC. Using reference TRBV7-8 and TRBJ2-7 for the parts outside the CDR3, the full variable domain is GAGVSQSPRYKVAKRGQDVALRCDPISGHVSLFWYQQALGQGPEFLTYFQNEAQLDKSGLPSDRFFAERPEGSVSTLKIQRTQQEDSAVYLCASSHGGVRGLSYEQYFGPGTRLTVT.